One T cell receptor beta chain is described in this entry. The antigen is not known. These data are taken from a study of cytomegalovirus exposure and HLA in healthy donors. Germline-derived CDR1 and CDR2 are SGHTS and YDEGEE. V lost 0 bases and J lost 0; bases outside the gene matches: 7. The CDR3 is made up of 17 amino acids. Using immunoSEQ multiplex PCR, the repertoire was profiled, and TCRdb retains in-frame clones only, with some absent. This sample has 200,000 or so clones, with roughly 84% found just once. Study-level points and caveats: High sensitivity and specificity were reportedly achieved when the classifier diagnosed cytomegalovirus status. Rarity characterized most TCR sequences, yet some public TCRs appeared in many donors.

V gene TRBV5-8 combines with J gene TRBJ2-3, with 7 bases lining up with TRBD2. The specimen was PBMCs. The clonotype was recovered from a woman in her 30s in good health and CMV-seropositive. The CDR3 region is CASSLAKTSLSTDTQYF. CDR3 in DNA: TGTGCCAGCAGCTTGGCCAAGACTAGCCTAAGCACAGATACGCAGTATTTT.